Presented here are 17 T cell receptor beta chains from one specimen sequenced in a study of T cells in Graves' hyperthyroidism and ophthalmopathy. The investigators amplified TCR beta CDR3 regions from RNA transcripts. The HTBI primer set was used in a first-round RT-PCR of the TCR CDR3. TCRdb passed the multiplex PCR reads through MiXCR, listing each CDR3 protein once. The table has roughly 500,000 distinct CDR3 sequences, approximately 44% seen once; the top ten hold about 20%. Sample: peripheral blood or thyroid tissue (not recorded which). These receptors came from an adult woman with Graves' disease, either hyperthyroidism or ophthalmopathy (not recorded which).

As regards this clonotype: A read error is likely, as this CDR3 ends without the conserved phenylalanine or tryptophan. It is unclear where the CDR3 begins or ends on the DNA, so no DNA is shown, and the CDR3 is as TCRdb lists it. This chain uses TRBV20-1 with TRBJ1-1. A total of 8 residues make up the CDR3, ends included. Germline V gene sequence: CDR1 DFQATT, CDR2 SNEGSKA (reference sequence). Here the CDR3 reads CSAATAFS.

This sequence joins TRBV12-3 or TRBV12-4 and TRBJ1-5; TRBD1 might be the D (5 bases). This CDR3 has 15 amino acids. Trimming cost V 5 bases and J 1 base, with 12 bases left between them. This CDR3 is CASSGGPRSNQPQHF. In DNA form, the CDR3 reads TGTGCCAGCAGTGGGGGACCCCGGAGCAATCAGCCCCAGCATTTT.

This clonotype was seen repeatedly, ten times or more. This chain joins TRBV6-4 and TRBJ1-3; D perhaps matches TRBD1 (6 bases). Germline V CDR1 and CDR2: MRHNA, SNTAGT. The CDR3 covers 17 residues. With 0 bases removed from V and 9 bases from J, the gap between germline ends came to 21 bases. The CDR3 loop reads CASSDSGHGTLRSTIYF. As DNA, the CDR3 is TGTGCCAGCAGTGACTCTGGGCATGGGACACTCCGGAGCACCATATATTTT.

A note on this clonotype: A clone one base away is much larger, so this may be a read error. The V and J genes are TRBV5-1 and TRBJ2-7, with D unresolved. The length of the CDR3 is 14 residues. Deletions cut 3 bases from V and 3 bases from J, with 13 bases between. Germline V gene sequence: CDR1 SGHRS, CDR2 YFSETQ. As DNA, the CDR3 is TGCGCCAGCAGCTCGTCCGAGGCCCTCTACGAGCAGTACTTC. It specifies CASSSSEALYEQYF.

This clonotype was seen a few times. The chain has TRBV30 and TRBJ1-4; no definite D call. The CDR3 extends over 14 amino acids. V lost 0 bases, J lost 8 bases, and 13 bases lay in between. CDR1 and CDR2 from the germline V gene are GTSNPN and SVGIG (reference sequence). In DNA form, the CDR3 reads TGTGCCTGGAGTGTACCCAGGTTTCGGGAAAAACTGTTTTTT. As protein: CAWSVPRFREKLFF.

The V and J genes are TRBV10-3 and TRBJ2-7, with D tentatively TRBD2 (5 bases). Germline V gene lookup returns CDR1 ENHRY and CDR2 SYGVKD. This CDR3 has 13 amino acids. The V and J ends lost 11 bases and 2 bases respectively, with 16 bases between them. The CDR3 DNA follows: TGTGCCGGACTGAGGTTCCCAGCCTACGAGCAGTACTTC. As protein: CAGLRFPAYEQYF.

This sequence joins TRBV7-2 and TRBJ1-3; unclear D gene. The CDR3 is 11 amino acids. The germline V and J ends were trimmed by 5 bases and 7 bases, with 6 bases remaining between them. The germline V gene encodes CDR1 SGHTA and CDR2 FQGNSA. The CDR3 here is CASSPQNTIYF. In nucleotides, the CDR3 is TGTGCCAGCAGCCCTCAGAACACCATATATTTT.

This clonotype was observed a single time. The V call is TRBV5-1, the J call TRBJ2-5; tentatively, D is TRBD2 (7 bases). The germline V gene encodes CDR1 SGHRS and CDR2 YFSETQ. The ends were cut back, 0 bases at V and 4 bases at J, with 19 bases in the middle. This CDR3 has 17 amino acids. The CDR3 DNA is TGCGCCAGCAGCTTGGGGGAGGGGGAGGCCTTTGGAGAGACCCAGTACTTC. It translates to CASSLGEGEAFGETQYF.

J is TRBJ1-1 and V is TRBV15; D is uncertain. The CDR3 totals 13 residues. Germline values: CDR1 LNHNV, CDR2 YYDKDF (reference sequence). Trimming stripped 6 bases from V and 5 bases from J, with 13 bases between. The CDR3 coding sequence is TGTGCCACCAGACCTGTATCGTCGACTGAAGCTTTCTTT. Its translation is CATRPVSSTEAFF.

In regard to this clonotype: Mismatch with germline at one junction end may stem from a read error. The chain has TRBV3-1 and TRBJ1-4; no firm D call. The CDR3 runs to 16 residues. Germline CDR1 reads LGHDT; CDR2 reads YNNKEL (reference sequence). The CDR3 DNA reads as TGTGCCAACAGCCAAGATTGGGAGGCGCTGAGAGAAAAACTGTTTTTT. Translating it yields CANSQDWEALREKLFF.

Ten or more counts support this clonotype. CDR3: CASSPGQGTNTEAFF. The CDR3 DNA is TGTGCCAGCAGCCCCGGACAGGGGACGAACACTGAAGCTTTCTTT. V usage is TRBV6-2 or TRBV6-3 and J usage is TRBJ1-1; 9 positions match TRBD1. The CDR3 runs 15 residues. Trimming at V came to 6 bases and at J to 1 base, leaving 6 bases not matched to a gene. CDR1 is MNHEY, CDR2 SVGEGT, per germline.

In its sample, this clonotype was seen many times. The CDR3 DNA reads as TGTGCCAGTCGGTCGGACGAGCAGTACTTC. Protein sequence: CASRSDEQYF. The gene calls are TRBV19 and TRBJ2-7; unclear D gene. The ends were cut back, 8 bases at V and 5 bases at J, with 7 bases in the middle. The CDR3 covers 10 residues. The V gene's germline CDR1 is LNHDA and CDR2 SQIVND (reference sequence).

This clonotype has at least ten counts. The V and J genes are TRBV19 and TRBJ2-5; 15 bases align to TRBD2. J gave up 2 bases and V 6 bases, and 4 bases lay outside the gene matches. Germline CDR1 is LNHDA and CDR2 is SQIVND (reference sequence). The CDR3 loop spans 16 amino acids. Here the CDR3 DNA reads TGTGCCAGTAGCCGGACTAGCGGGAGGGGACAAGAGACCCAGTACTTC. Amino acid sequence: CASSRTSGRGQETQYF.

On this clonotype itself: A junction boundary mismatches the germline segment, possibly from a read error. The chain combines TRBV25-1 with TRBJ2-5; TRBD1 aligns across 9 bases. This CDR3 has 12 amino acids. The germline V gene encodes CDR1 MGHDK and CDR2 SYGVNS. CDR3 protein: CHRGPGSETQYF. The CDR3 coding sequence is TGCCACAGGGGGCCTGGATCCGAGACCCAGTACTTC.

This rearrangement joins TRBV4-1 to TRBJ1-2, with TRBD1 matching over 10 bases. Per germline, CDR1 MGHRA and CDR2 YSYEKL. V gave up 3 bases and J gave up 8 bases; unmatched junction bases: 9. This CDR3 comprises 15 residues. The CDR3 coding sequence is TGCGCCAGCAGCCACCTGGGACAGGGACAGGGGGGCTACACCTTC. Its translation: CASSHLGQGQGGYTF.

This clonotype has a handful of counts. The genes are TRBV3-1 and TRBJ1-5; 10 positions agree with TRBD1. CDR3 length equals 19 residues. In germline, CDR1 is LGHDT, CDR2 YNNKEL (reference sequence). Trimming at V came to 0 bases and at J to 3 bases, leaving 11 bases not matched to a gene. The CDR3 is CASSQDRRQGARDNQPQHF. The CDR3 nucleotides read TGTGCCAGCAGCCAAGATCGAAGACAGGGGGCGCGGGACAATCAGCCCCAGCATTTT. The whole variable domain, remainder taken from reference TRBV3-1 and TRBJ1-5, is DTAVSQTPKYLVTQMGNDKSIKCEQNLGHDTMYWYKQDSKKFLKIMFSYNNKELIINETVPNRFSPKSPDKAHLNLHINSLELGDSAVYFCASSQDRRQGARDNQPQHFGDGTRLSIL.

This chain links TRBV5-1 with TRBJ1-1; D unclear. The CDR3 consists of 16 residues. Germline values: CDR1 SGHRS, CDR2 YFSETQ. V lost 1 base to trimming and J lost 0 bases, with 13 bases between them. The CDR3 DNA sequence: TGCGCCAGCAGCTTGACGGGCGGACCGATGAACACTGAAGCTTTCTTT. It encodes CASSLTGGPMNTEAFF.